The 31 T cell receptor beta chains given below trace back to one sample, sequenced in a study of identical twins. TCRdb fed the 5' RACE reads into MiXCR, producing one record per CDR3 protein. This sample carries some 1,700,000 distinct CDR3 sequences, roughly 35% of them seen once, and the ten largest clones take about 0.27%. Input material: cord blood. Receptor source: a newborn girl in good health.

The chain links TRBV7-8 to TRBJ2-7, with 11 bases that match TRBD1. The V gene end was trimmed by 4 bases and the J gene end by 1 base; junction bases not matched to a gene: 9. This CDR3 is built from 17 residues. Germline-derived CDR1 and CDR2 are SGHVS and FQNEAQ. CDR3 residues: CASSSRTGGVKSYEQYF. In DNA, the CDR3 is TGTGCCAGCAGCTCCCGGACAGGGGGCGTCAAGTCCTACGAGCAGTACTTC.

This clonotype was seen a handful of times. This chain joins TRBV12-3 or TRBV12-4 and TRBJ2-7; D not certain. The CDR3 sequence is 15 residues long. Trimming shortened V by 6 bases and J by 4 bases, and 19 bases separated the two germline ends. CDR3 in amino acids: CASSPRTAVLYEQYF. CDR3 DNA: TGTGCCAGCAGCCCACGGACGGCCGTTTTGTACGAGCAGTACTTC.

In DNA, the CDR3 is TGCAGTGCTAGGTTGGTGCAGGCGGGGACCTCCTACAATGAGCAGTTCTTC. Encoded protein: CSARLVQAGTSYNEQFF. The chain couples TRBV20-1 to TRBJ2-1; tentatively, D is TRBD2 (6 bases). CDR1 is DFQATT and CDR2 is SNEGSKA in the germline V gene (reference sequence). The CDR3 has 17 residues. Trimming removed 3 bases at V and 0 bases at J, with 18 bases between.

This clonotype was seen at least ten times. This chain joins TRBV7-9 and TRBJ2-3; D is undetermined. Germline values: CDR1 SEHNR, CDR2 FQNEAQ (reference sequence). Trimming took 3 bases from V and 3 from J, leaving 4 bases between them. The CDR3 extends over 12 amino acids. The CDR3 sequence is CASSFWTDTQYF. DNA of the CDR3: TGTGCCAGCAGCTTTTGGACAGATACGCAGTATTTT. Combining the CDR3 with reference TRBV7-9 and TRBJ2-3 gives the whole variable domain DTGVSQNPRHKITKRGQNVTFRCDPISEHNRLYWYRQTLGQGPEFLTYFQNEAQLEKSRLLSDRFSAERPKGSFSTLEIQRTEQGDSAMYLCASSFWTDTQYFGPGTRLTVL.

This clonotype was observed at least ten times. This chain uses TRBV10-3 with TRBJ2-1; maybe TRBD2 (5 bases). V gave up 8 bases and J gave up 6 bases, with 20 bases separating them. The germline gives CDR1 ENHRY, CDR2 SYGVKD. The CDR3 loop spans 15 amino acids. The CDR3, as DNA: TGTGCCATCCCGCTCTTAGCGCTGAACCGCAATGAGCAGTTCTTC. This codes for CAIPLLALNRNEQFF.

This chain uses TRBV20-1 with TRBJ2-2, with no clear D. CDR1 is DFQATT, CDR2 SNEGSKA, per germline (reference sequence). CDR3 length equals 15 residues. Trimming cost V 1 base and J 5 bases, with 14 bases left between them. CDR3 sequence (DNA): TGCAGTGCTAGAGTGAAGGGAAGTTGGACCGGGGAGCTGTTTTTT. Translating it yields CSARVKGSWTGELFF.

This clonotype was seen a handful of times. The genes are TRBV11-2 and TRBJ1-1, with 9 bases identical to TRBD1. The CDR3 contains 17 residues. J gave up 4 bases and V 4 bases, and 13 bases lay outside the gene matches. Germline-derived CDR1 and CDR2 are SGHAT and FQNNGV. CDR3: CASSSYRGPPRSTEAFF. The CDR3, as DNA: TGTGCCAGCAGCTCCTACAGGGGGCCTCCGCGATCCACTGAAGCTTTCTTT.

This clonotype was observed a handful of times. CDR3 loop: CASKTLRGSNQPQHF. The DNA of the CDR3 is TGTGCCAGCAAAACGCTAAGGGGTAGCAATCAGCCCCAGCATTTT. The J gene is TRBJ1-5, the V gene TRBV28; TRBD1 is a possible D gene (5 bases). CDR3 length equals 15 residues. Trimming cost V 7 bases and J 0 bases, with 13 bases left between them. The germline CDR1 and CDR2 sequences are MDHEN and SYDVKM. The variable domain in full, completed from reference TRBV28 and TRBJ1-5, reads DVKVTQSSRYLVKRTGEKVFLECVQDMDHENMFWYRQDPGLGLRLIYFSYDVKMKEKGDIPEGYSVSREKKERFSLILESASTNQTSMYLCASKTLRGSNQPQHFGDGTRLSIL.

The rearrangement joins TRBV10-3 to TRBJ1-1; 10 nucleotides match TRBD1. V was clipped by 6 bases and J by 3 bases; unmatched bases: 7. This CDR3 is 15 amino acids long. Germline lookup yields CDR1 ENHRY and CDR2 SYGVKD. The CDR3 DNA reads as TGTGCCATCAGGGGGACAGGGGAGGCGGACACTGAAGCTTTCTTT. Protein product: CAIRGTGEADTEAFF.

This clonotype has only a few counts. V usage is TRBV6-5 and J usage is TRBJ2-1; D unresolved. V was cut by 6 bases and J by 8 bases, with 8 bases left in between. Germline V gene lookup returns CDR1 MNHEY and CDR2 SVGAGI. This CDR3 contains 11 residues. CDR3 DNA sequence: TGTGCCAGCAGGCGAACGGATGAGCAGTTCTTC. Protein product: CASRRTDEQFF.

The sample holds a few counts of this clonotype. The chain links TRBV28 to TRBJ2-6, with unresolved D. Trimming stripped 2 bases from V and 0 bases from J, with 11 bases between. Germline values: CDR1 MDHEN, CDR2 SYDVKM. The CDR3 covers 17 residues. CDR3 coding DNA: TGTGCCAGCAGTTTACCGACCCCACTCTCTGGGGCCAACGTCCTGACTTTC. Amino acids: CASSLPTPLSGANVLTF.

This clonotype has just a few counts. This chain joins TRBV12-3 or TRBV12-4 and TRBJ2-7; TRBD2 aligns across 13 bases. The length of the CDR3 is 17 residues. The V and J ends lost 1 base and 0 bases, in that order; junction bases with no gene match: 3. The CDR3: CASSLVRTSGSSYEQYF. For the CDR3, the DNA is TGTGCCAGCAGTTTAGTACGGACTAGCGGGAGCTCCTACGAGCAGTACTTC.

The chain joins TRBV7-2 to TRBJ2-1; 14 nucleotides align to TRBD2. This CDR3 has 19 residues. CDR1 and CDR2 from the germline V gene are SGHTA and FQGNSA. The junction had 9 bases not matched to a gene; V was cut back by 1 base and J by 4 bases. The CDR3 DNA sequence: TGTGCCAGCAGCTTAGGGTCCGGGACTAGCGGGAGAATTTACAATGAGCAGTTCTTC. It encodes CASSLGSGTSGRIYNEQFF.

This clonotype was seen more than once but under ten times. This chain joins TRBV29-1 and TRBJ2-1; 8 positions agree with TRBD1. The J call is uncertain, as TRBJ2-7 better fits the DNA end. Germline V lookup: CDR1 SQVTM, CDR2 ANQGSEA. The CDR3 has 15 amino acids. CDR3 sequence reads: CSGRTGFRSYNEQYF. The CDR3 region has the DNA TGCAGCGGCCGGACAGGGTTTCGATCCTACAATGAGCAGTACTTC.

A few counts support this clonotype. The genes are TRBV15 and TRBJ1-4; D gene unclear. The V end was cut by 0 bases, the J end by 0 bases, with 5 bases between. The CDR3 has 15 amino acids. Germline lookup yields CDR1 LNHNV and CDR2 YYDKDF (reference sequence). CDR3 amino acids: CATSRDYATNEKLFF. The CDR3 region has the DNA TGTGCCACCAGCAGAGATTATGCAACTAATGAAAAACTGTTTTTT.

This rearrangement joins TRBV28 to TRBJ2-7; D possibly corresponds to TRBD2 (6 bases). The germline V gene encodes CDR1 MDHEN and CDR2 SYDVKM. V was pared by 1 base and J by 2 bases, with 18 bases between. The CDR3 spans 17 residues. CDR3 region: CASSLYRGRDFTYEQYF. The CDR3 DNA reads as TGTGCCAGCAGTTTATATAGGGGCCGGGACTTTACCTACGAGCAGTACTTC.

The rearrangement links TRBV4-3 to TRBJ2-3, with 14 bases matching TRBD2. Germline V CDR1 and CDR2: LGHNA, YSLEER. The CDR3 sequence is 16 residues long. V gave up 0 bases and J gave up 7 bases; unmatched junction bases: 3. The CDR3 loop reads CASSQEGLAGAHTQYF. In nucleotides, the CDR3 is TGCGCCAGCAGCCAAGAGGGACTAGCGGGAGCTCATACGCAGTATTTT.

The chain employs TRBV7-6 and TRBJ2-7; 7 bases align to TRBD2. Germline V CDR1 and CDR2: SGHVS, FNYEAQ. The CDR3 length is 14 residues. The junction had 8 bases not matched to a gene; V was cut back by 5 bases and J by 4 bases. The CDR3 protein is CASSPRGEIYEQYF. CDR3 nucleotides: TGTGCCAGCAGCCCTCGGGGGGAGATATACGAGCAGTACTTC.

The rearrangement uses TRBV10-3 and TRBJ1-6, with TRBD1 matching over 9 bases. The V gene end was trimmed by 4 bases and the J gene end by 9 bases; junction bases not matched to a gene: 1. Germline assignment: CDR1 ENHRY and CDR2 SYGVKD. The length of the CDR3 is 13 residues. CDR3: CAISAGQGSPLHF. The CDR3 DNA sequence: TGTGCCATCAGTGCGGGACAGGGTTCACCCCTCCACTTT.

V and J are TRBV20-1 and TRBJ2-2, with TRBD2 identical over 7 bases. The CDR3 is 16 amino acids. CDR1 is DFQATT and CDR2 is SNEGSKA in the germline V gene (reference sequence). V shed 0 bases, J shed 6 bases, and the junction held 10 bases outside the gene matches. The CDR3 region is CSARDSASGVPGELFF. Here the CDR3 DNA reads TGCAGTGCTAGAGATTCAGCCAGCGGGGTCCCCGGGGAGCTGTTTTTT.

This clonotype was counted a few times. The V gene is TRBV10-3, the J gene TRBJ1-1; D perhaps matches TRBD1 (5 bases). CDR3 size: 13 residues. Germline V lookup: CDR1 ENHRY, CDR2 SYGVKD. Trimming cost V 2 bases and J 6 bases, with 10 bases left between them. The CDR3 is CAISEPRAAEAFF. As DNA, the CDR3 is TGTGCCATCAGTGAGCCCAGGGCCGCTGAAGCTTTCTTT.

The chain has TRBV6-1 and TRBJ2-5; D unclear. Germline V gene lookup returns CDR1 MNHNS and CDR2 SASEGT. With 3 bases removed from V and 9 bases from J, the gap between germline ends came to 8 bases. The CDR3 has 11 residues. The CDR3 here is CASSDWPPQYF. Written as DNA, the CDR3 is TGTGCCAGCAGTGATTGGCCTCCCCAGTACTTC.

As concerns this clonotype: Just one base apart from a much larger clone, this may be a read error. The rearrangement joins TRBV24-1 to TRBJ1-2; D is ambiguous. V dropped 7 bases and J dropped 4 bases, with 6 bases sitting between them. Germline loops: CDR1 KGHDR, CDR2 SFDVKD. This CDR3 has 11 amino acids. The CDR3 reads CATSNSYGYTF. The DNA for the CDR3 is TGTGCCACCAGCAACAGCTATGGCTACACCTTC.

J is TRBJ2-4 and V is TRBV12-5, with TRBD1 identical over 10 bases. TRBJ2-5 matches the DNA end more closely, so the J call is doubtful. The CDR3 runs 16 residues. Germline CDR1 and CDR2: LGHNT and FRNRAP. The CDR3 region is CASGLLDRGPKETQYF. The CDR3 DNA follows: TGTGCTAGTGGGCTTCTCGACAGGGGGCCTAAAGAGACCCAGTACTTC.

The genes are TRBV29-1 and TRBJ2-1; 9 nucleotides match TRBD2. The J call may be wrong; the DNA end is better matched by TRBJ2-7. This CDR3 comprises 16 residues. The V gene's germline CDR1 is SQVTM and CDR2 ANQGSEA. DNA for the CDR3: TGCAGCGTTCCTCAGACTAGCGGAGGCACCTACAATGAGCAGTACTTC. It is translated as CSVPQTSGGTYNEQYF.

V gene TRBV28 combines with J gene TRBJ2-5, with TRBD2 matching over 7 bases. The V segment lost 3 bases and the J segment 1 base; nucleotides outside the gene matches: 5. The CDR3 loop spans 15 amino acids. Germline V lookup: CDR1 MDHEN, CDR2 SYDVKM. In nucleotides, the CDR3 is TGTGCCAGCAGTTTTCTAGCGGTACTCCAAGAGACCCAGTACTTC. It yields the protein CASSFLAVLQETQYF.

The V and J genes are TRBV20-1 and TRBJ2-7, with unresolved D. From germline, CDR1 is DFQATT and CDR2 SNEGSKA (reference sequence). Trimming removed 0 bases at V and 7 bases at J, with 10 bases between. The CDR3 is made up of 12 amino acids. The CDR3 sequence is CSARDLPQEQYF. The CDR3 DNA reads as TGCAGTGCTAGAGATCTACCTCAGGAGCAGTACTTC.

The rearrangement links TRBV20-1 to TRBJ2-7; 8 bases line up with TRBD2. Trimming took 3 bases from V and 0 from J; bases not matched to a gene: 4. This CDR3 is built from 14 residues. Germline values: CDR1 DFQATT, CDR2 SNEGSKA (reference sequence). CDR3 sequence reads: CSASGTRSSYEQYF. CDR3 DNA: TGCAGTGCTAGTGGGACTAGGAGCTCCTACGAGCAGTACTTC.

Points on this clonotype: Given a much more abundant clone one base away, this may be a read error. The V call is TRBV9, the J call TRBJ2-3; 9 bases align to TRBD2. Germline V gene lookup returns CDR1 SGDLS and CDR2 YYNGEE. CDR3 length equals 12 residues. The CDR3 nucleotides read TGTGCCAGCGGCGTAGGGACTAGCACGCAGTATTTT. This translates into CASGVGTSTQYF.

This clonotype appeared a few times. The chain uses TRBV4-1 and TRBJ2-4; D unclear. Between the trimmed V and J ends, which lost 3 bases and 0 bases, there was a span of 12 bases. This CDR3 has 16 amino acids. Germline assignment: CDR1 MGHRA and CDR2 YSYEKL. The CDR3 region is CASSHLSVLAKNIQYF. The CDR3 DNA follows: TGCGCCAGCAGCCACCTCAGTGTGCTAGCCAAAAACATTCAGTACTTC.

The CDR3 spells CAIKDSKRYNEQFF. The CDR3 coding sequence is TGTGCCATCAAGGACAGCAAGAGGTACAATGAGCAGTTCTTC. This chain joins TRBV28 and TRBJ2-1; perhaps TRBD1 as D (6 bases). This CDR3 contains 14 residues. From germline, CDR1 is MDHEN and CDR2 SYDVKM. V lost 10 bases and J 4 bases, leaving 17 bases between the germline ends.